The following is a T cell receptor (beta chain) sequence with its context. This specimen belongs to a study of shared clonotypes between healthy human individuals. Naive CD8 cells lacked CD45RO and underwent positive selection for CCR7, leaving out terminally differentiated effector memory CD45RA+ cells. This table comes from immunoSEQ multiplex PCR, and its TCRdb copy is limited to in-frame clones, with some not included. Of a few million clones in the sample, 80% to 95% were seen once. Trimming shortened V by 6 bases and J by 5 bases, and 16 bases separated the two germline ends. The CDR3 runs to 14 residues. Germline V gene sequence: CDR1 SNHLY, CDR2 FYNNEI.

This chain connects TRBV2 to TRBJ2-5; weak D call: TRBD2 (6 bases). This receptor was obtained from a man aged 18 to 30 in good health. Some clones in this sample may be carry-over from other donors' samples. Input material: naive CD8+ T cells from PBMCs. This CDR3 reads CASRGGPRGETQYF. The CDR3, as DNA: TGTGCCAGCAGGGGGGGTCCCCGAGGGGAGACCCAGTACTTC.